The 3 T cell receptor beta chains reported below all come from one sample, sequenced in a study of shared T cell receptors in the human thymus. Data came from immunoSEQ multiplex PCR; TCRdb stores just in-frame clones and leaves some out. The sample includes fewer than 700,000 clones, roughly 90% of them seen just once. The same data also contributed to another study, on human thymus T cells.

Sequencing input: thymocytes. The source of these receptors is a boy younger than two with a congenital heart defect.

This CDR3 is CAISGGDRGGYEQYF. The CDR3 DNA reads as TGTGCCATCAGTGGAGGGGACAGGGGTGGATACGAGCAGTACTTC. The chain joins TRBV10-3 to TRBJ2-7, with TRBD1 identical over 10 bases. Germline V lookup: CDR1 ENHRY, CDR2 SYGVKD. Germline trimming cut 4 bases from V and 4 bases from J; bases unmatched to any gene: 7. The CDR3 extends over 15 amino acids.

The V gene is TRBV15, the J gene TRBJ2-1; 11 bases are a match to TRBD2. The CDR3 loop spans 21 amino acids. Germline CDR1 reads LNHNV; CDR2 reads YYDKDF (reference sequence). Trimming cost V 0 bases and J 9 bases; bases outside gene matches: 22. The CDR3 nucleotides read TGTGCCACCAGCAGAGACCAGATAGCGGGAGGGCCCTTAGGGGGGAGGAGTGAGCAGTTCTTC. As protein: CATSRDQIAGGPLGGRSEQFF. Full variable domain (missing parts from reference TRBV15 and TRBJ2-1): DAMVIQNPRYQVTQFGKPVTLSCSQTLNHNVMYWYQQKSSQAPKLLFHYYDKDFNNEADTPDNFQSRRPNTSFCFLDIRSPGLGDTAMYLCATSRDQIAGGPLGGRSEQFFGPGTRLTVL.

The rearrangement links TRBV5-1 to TRBJ2-5, with 8 bases fitting TRBD2. The V gene's germline CDR1 is SGHRS and CDR2 YFSETQ. V lost 1 base and J lost 3; bases outside the gene matches: 5. This CDR3 contains 15 residues. The CDR3 region is CASSLSAGGKETQYF. CDR3 sequence (DNA): TGCGCCAGCAGCTTGTCGGCGGGAGGCAAAGAGACCCAGTACTTC.